The 26 T cell receptor beta chains below come from one sample, sequenced in a study of vaccination effects on CD4 cells after COVID-19. No antigen has been assigned to these receptors. ViraFEST assay sequencing came after antigen-specific CD4+ T cells were expanded with viral peptide pools. Culture proceeded for more than nine days, and CD4+ T cells were then isolated. The protocol was immunoSEQ multiplex PCR, while the TCRdb copy is restricted to in-frame clones and leaves out a portion. There are some 20,000 clones in the sample; approximately 70% occur only once, and approximately 15% lies in the top ten. The material sequenced was CD4+ T cells from PBMCs cultured with HCoV-229E spike peptides, taken before COVID-19 vaccination. The receptors stem from a human donor who received a COVID-19 vaccine.

The table lists this clone with a few counts. J is TRBJ2-1 and V is TRBV6-1; 15 nucleotides align to TRBD2. From germline, CDR1 is MNHNS and CDR2 SASEGT. Germline trimming cut 3 bases from V and 0 bases from J; bases unmatched to any gene: 6. This CDR3 contains 19 residues. Here the CDR3 reads CASSELGTSGRSSYNEQFF. The CDR3 nucleotides read TGTGCCAGCAGTGAGTTGGGGACTAGCGGGAGGAGCTCCTACAATGAGCAGTTCTTC.

J is TRBJ2-5 and V is TRBV4-2, with TRBD2 matching 7 bases. The CDR3 contains 14 residues. Trimming cost V 4 bases and J 3 bases; bases outside gene matches: 5. In germline, CDR1 is LGHNA, CDR2 YNFKEQ. The CDR3 here is CASSPLGGEETQYF. The CDR3 coding sequence is TGTGCCAGCAGCCCCCTGGGGGGGGAAGAGACCCAGTACTTC.

The chain employs TRBV5-1 and TRBJ2-7, with D possibly TRBD1 on 6 matching bases. The length of the CDR3 is 15 residues. The germline gives CDR1 SGHRS, CDR2 YFSETQ. V shed 4 bases and J shed 0 bases, with 14 bases lying between them. The CDR3 region is CASSPGTKVSYEQYF. CDR3 sequence (DNA): TGCGCCAGCAGCCCCGGGACAAAGGTCTCCTACGAGCAGTACTTC.

The chain carries TRBV27 and TRBJ2-1; TRBD2 matches at 11 bases. J was trimmed by 8 bases and V by 6 bases; bases with no gene match: 3. The CDR3 runs to 13 residues. CDR1 and CDR2 from the germline V gene are MNHEY and SMNVEV (reference sequence). Here the CDR3 DNA reads TGTGCCAGCAGGACTAGCGGGACCGATGAGCAGTTCTTC. Translation: CASRTSGTDEQFF.

In the case of this clone: A read error may account for a junction end that differs from germline. The chain combines TRBV19 with TRBJ2-7; D is perhaps TRBD1 (6 bases). This CDR3 is 14 amino acids long. Per germline, CDR1 LNHDA and CDR2 SQIVND (reference sequence). The CDR3 here is CASSLQGTSYGQYF. Written as DNA, the CDR3 is TGTGCCAGTAGTCTGCAGGGGACGTCTTACGGGCAGTACTTC. The complete variable domain, with remaining parts taken from reference TRBV19 and TRBJ2-7, reads DGGITQSPKYLFRKEGQNVTLSCEQNLNHDAMYWYRQDPGQGLRLIYYSQIVNDFQKGDIAEGYSVSREKKESFPLTVTSAQKNPTAFYLCASSLQGTSYGQYFGPGTRLTVT.

This clone was seen just once. This chain joins TRBV5-6 and TRBJ2-3; D gene ambiguous. The germline CDR1 and CDR2 sequences are SGHDT and YYEEEE. V lost 3 bases, J lost 1 base, and 9 bases lay in between. The length of the CDR3 is 14 residues. The CDR3 loop is CASSYIGRTDTQYF. CDR3 DNA: TGTGCCAGCAGCTACATTGGTCGCACAGATACGCAGTATTTT.

CDR3 nucleotides: TGCAGCGCGGATTTCCCGCCCCTCCACTTT. It encodes CSADFPPLHF. The rearrangement uses TRBV29-1 and TRBJ1-6; D is undetermined. Looked up from germline, CDR1 is SQVTM and CDR2 is ANQGSEA. Trimming removed 7 bases from V and 13 bases from J, with 11 bases in between. The CDR3 has 10 amino acids.

V usage is TRBV9 and J usage is TRBJ2-3; 14 bases align to TRBD2. Germline V gene lookup returns CDR1 SGDLS and CDR2 YYNGEE. Trimming removed 3 bases from V and 5 bases from J; junction bases left unmatched: 11. CDR3 size: 18 residues. CDR3 loop: CASSATPTSGRARDTQYF. The DNA of the CDR3 is TGTGCCAGCAGCGCCACACCGACTAGCGGGAGGGCGCGAGATACGCAGTATTTT.

Here the CDR3 DNA reads TGTGCCAGCAGTGAAGGGGGGGGAAGGGGCACAGATACGCAGTATTTT. Translating it yields CASSEGGGRGTDTQYF. The chain combines TRBV6-1 with TRBJ2-3; 7 positions agree with TRBD2. CDR1 and CDR2 (germline): MNHNS, SASEGT. The CDR3 has 16 residues. With V trimmed by 1 base and J by 1 base, 5 bases remained unmatched.

This clone was seen a few times. This sequence joins TRBV6-2 or TRBV6-3 and TRBJ2-7, with D possibly being TRBD1 (6 bases). The V gene lost 4 bases and the J gene lost 6 bases, with 22 bases spanning the gap. The CDR3 consists of 16 residues. Germline CDR1 reads MNHEY; CDR2 reads SVGEGT. CDR3 loop: CASSSGKGGYTPEQYF. CDR3 sequence (DNA): TGTGCCAGCAGTTCAGGTAAAGGGGGTTACACCCCCGAGCAGTACTTC.

The table lists this clone with a count of one. V and J are TRBV5-4 and TRBJ2-1; D ambiguous. Germline values: CDR1 SGHNT, CDR2 YYREEE (reference sequence). The V end lost 3 bases, the J end lost 6 bases, and 10 bases lay between the germline ends. CDR3 length: 13 residues. The CDR3 DNA reads TGTGCCAGCAGCTATTGGGTGGGCAATGAGCAGTTCTTC. Translated: CASSYWVGNEQFF.

The rearrangement joins TRBV10-1 to TRBJ2-5; tentative D call: TRBD1 (6 bases). Germline values: CDR1 WNHNN, CDR2 SYGVQD (reference sequence). Trimming took off 6 bases at V and 2 bases at J, with 19 bases between the two ends. The CDR3 spans 16 residues. CDR3 loop: CASSPGHAGKQETQYF. Written as DNA, the CDR3 is TGCGCCAGCAGCCCGGGACACGCAGGGAAGCAAGAGACCCAGTACTTC.

The chain has TRBV5-1 and TRBJ1-1, with D possibly TRBD1 on 6 matching bases. The V gene's germline CDR1 is SGHRS and CDR2 YFSETQ. V was clipped by 0 bases and J by 4 bases, with 13 bases between them. The CDR3 contains 15 residues. CDR3 sequence reads: CASSLDRAPTTEAFF. In DNA, the CDR3 is TGCGCCAGCAGCTTGGACAGGGCACCGACCACTGAAGCTTTCTTT. Full variable domain (rest looked up from reference TRBV5-1 and TRBJ1-1): KAGVTQTPRYLIKTRGQQVTLSCSPISGHRSVSWYQQTPGQGLQFLFEYFSETQRNKGNFPGRFSGRQFSNSRSEMNVSTLELGDSALYLCASSLDRAPTTEAFFGQGTRLTVV.

The rearrangement joins TRBV7-7 to TRBJ1-5; 10 bases fit TRBD1. The CDR3 runs to 18 residues. V shed 2 bases, J shed 0 bases, and the junction held 7 bases outside the gene matches. The germline V gene encodes CDR1 SSHAT and CDR2 FNYEAQ (reference sequence). This CDR3 is CASSLWGQGHNSNQPQHF. CDR3 nucleotides: TGTGCCAGCAGCTTATGGGGACAGGGGCACAATAGCAATCAGCCCCAGCATTTT.

V and J are TRBV7-9 and TRBJ1-4; 8 positions match TRBD1. After removal of 10 bases from V and 3 bases from J, the junction contained 10 bases not matched to a gene. Germline V gene sequence: CDR1 SEHNR, CDR2 FQNEAQ (reference sequence). The CDR3 consists of 15 residues. CDR3 amino acids: CATTRTGIANEKLFF. Here the CDR3 DNA reads TGTGCCACCACCCGGACAGGGATCGCTAATGAAAAACTGTTTTTT. The full variable domain, in which reference TRBV7-9 and TRBJ1-4 provide the parts outside the CDR3, is DTGVSQNPRHKITKRGQNVTFRCDPISEHNRLYWYRQTLGQGPEFLTYFQNEAQLEKSRLLSDRFSAERPKGSFSTLEIQRTEQGDSAMYLCATTRTGIANEKLFFGSGTQLSVL.

CDR3 in DNA: TGTGCCAGCAGTGAAGTACAGAAAAACATTCAGTACTTC. It specifies CASSEVQKNIQYF. The chain has TRBV6-1 and TRBJ2-4; D gene unclear. Germline V gives CDR1 MNHNS, CDR2 SASEGT. V lost 1 base and J lost 4, with 5 bases in between. The CDR3 runs to 13 residues.

Only one count was recorded for this clone. This chain uses TRBV7-8 with TRBJ2-5; D ambiguous. V gave up 0 bases and J gave up 2 bases, with 4 bases separating them. CDR1 SGHVS and CDR2 FQNEAQ come from the germline V gene. There are 13 residues in the CDR3. The CDR3 protein is CASSLAQQETQYF. The CDR3 DNA reads TGTGCCAGCAGCTTAGCACAGCAAGAGACCCAGTACTTC.

The chain combines TRBV5-1 with TRBJ2-7; 8 bases line up with TRBD2. CDR3 length equals 15 residues. Germline assignment: CDR1 SGHRS and CDR2 YFSETQ. The trim removed 5 bases at V and 2 bases at J, leaving 9 bases unmatched. CDR3 DNA sequence: TGCGCCAGCAGTAAGCGGGAGACCCTCCCCTACGAGCAGTACTTC. It codes for CASSKRETLPYEQYF.

This clone was picked up one time. The rearrangement uses TRBV29-1 and TRBJ2-7; 9 nucleotides match TRBD1. The J segment lost 6 bases and the V segment lost 6 bases, leaving 3 bases of the junction unmatched. The CDR3 covers 11 residues. The germline CDR1 and CDR2 sequences are SQVTM and ANQGSEA. In DNA form, the CDR3 reads TGCAGCGTAGGGACAGGGCGCGAGCAGTACTTC. Translating it yields CSVGTGREQYF.

This clone was seen more than once but under ten times. The CDR3 coding sequence is TGCGCCAGCAGCTTTCTACCAACCCCGTCTCGCGGCACTGAAGCTTTCTTT. Protein: CASSFLPTPSRGTEAFF. V gene TRBV4-1 combines with J gene TRBJ1-1; unclear D gene. From germline, CDR1 is MGHRA and CDR2 YSYEKL. The CDR3 is made up of 17 amino acids. Trimming cost V 5 bases and J 4 bases, with 23 bases left between them.

The chain joins TRBV2 to TRBJ1-2; D may be TRBD1 (5 bases). Looked up from germline, CDR1 is SNHLY and CDR2 is FYNNEI. The CDR3 has 14 residues. The ends were cut back, 4 bases at V and 4 bases at J, with 13 bases in the middle. CDR3 DNA: TGTGCCAGCAGTGCCGAAAGAGGGACCTATGGCTACACCTTC. This encodes CASSAERGTYGYTF.

The chain is built from TRBV5-1 and TRBJ2-3, with D possibly being TRBD1 or TRBD2 (6 bases each). The CDR3 runs to 16 residues. The V gene's germline CDR1 is SGHRS and CDR2 YFSETQ. Trimming shortened V by 4 bases and J by 1 base, and 16 bases separated the two germline ends. CDR3 sequence reads: CASSPRGGDGTDTQYF. CDR3 coding DNA: TGCGCCAGCAGCCCCAGGGGCGGGGATGGCACAGATACGCAGTATTTT.

The gene calls are TRBV9 and TRBJ2-1; D is unclear. CDR3 length: 14 residues. Germline V gene data show CDR1 as SGDLS and CDR2 as YYNGEE. With 0 bases removed from V and 5 bases from J, the gap between germline ends came to 9 bases. DNA of the CDR3: TGTGCCAGCAGCGTAGCTTTAAGGAACAATGAGCAGTTCTTC. Encoded protein: CASSVALRNNEQFF.

The chain joins TRBV30 to TRBJ2-5; no clear D gene. Germline V CDR1 and CDR2: GTSNPN, SVGIG (reference sequence). The CDR3 length is 12 residues. V shed 4 bases and J shed 0 bases, with 6 bases lying between them. CDR3 sequence: CAWKKNQETQYF. The CDR3 coding sequence is TGTGCCTGGAAGAAAAACCAAGAGACCCAGTACTTC.

The genes are TRBV10-3 and TRBJ2-3, with 8 positions matching TRBD2. V trimming: 8 bases; J trimming: 5 bases; junction bases outside the gene matches: 9. CDR1 ENHRY and CDR2 SYGVKD come from the germline V gene. The CDR3 is made up of 14 amino acids. The CDR3 coding sequence is TGTGCCATCGGAGGACTAGCCCTAAGAGATACGCAGTATTTT. This sequence encodes CAIGGLALRDTQYF.

The chain carries TRBV5-4 and TRBJ2-2; D not resolved. V lost 6 bases and J lost 3, with 6 bases in between. From germline, CDR1 is SGHNT and CDR2 YYREEE (reference sequence). CDR3 length equals 12 residues. The CDR3 DNA sequence: TGTGCCAGCAATTGGGACACCGGGGAGCTGTTTTTT. It yields the protein CASNWDTGELFF.